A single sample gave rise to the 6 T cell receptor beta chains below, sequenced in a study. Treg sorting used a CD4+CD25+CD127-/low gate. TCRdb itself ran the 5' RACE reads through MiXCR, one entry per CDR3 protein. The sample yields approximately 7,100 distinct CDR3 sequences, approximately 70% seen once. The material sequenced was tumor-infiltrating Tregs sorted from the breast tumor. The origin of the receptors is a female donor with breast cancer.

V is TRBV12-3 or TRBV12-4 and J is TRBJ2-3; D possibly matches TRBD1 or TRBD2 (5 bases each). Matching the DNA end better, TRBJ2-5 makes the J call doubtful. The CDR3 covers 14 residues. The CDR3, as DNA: TGTGCCAGCTGGGTTCCGGGACGGCACTGTGTCCAGTACTTC. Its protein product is CASWVPGRHCVQYF.

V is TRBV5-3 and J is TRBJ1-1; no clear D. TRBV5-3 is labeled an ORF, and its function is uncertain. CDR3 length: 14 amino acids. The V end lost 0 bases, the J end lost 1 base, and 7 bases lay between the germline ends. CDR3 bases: TGTGCCAGAAGCTTGGTGAGGGAGAACACTGAAGCTTTCTTT. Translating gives CARSLVRENTEAFF.

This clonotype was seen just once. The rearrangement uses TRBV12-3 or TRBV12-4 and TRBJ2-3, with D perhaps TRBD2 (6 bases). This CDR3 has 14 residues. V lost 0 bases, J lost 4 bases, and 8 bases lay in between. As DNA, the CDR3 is TGTGCCAGCAGTTTAGCGGGGGGAGCAGATACGCAGTATTTT. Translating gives CASSLAGGADTQYF.

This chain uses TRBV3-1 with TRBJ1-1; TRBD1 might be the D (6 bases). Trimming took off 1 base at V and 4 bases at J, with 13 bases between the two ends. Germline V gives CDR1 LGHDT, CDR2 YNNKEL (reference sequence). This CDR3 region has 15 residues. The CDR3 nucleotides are TGTGCCAGCAGCCAAGGAGTTGGGGGGCTCACTGAAGCTTTCTTT. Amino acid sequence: CASSQGVGGLTEAFF.

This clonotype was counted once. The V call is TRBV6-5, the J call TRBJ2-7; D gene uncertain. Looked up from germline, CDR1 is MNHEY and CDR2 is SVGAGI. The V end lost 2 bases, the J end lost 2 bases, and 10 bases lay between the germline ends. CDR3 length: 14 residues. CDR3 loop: CASSYRVGTYEQYF. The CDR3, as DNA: TGTGCCAGCAGTTACAGGGTGGGTACCTACGAGCAGTACTTC.

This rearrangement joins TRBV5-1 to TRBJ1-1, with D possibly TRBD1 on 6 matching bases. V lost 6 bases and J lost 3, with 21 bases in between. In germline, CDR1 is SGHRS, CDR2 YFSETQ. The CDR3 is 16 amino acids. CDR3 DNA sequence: TGCGCCAGCAACAGCGGGACGGGGGCCCGGTACACTGAAGCTTTCTTT. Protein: CASNSGTGARYTEAFF.